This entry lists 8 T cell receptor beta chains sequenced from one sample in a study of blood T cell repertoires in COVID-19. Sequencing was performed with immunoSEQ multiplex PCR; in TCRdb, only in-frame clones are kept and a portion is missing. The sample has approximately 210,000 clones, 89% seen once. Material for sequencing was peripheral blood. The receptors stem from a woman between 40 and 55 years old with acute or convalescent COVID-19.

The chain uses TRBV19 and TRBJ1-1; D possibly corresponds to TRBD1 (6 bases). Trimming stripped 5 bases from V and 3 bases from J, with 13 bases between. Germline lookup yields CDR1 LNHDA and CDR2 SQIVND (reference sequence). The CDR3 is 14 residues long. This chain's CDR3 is CASSLTGTHTEAFF. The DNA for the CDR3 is TGTGCCAGTAGTTTGACAGGAACGCACACTGAAGCTTTCTTT.

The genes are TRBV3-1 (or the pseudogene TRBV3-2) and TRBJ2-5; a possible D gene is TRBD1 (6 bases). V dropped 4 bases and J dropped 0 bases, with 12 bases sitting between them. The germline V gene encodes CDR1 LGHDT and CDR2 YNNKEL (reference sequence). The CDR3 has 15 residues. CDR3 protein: CASSPQGLYQETQYF. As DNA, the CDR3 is TGTGCCAGCAGCCCCCAGGGGCTGTACCAAGAGACCCAGTACTTC.

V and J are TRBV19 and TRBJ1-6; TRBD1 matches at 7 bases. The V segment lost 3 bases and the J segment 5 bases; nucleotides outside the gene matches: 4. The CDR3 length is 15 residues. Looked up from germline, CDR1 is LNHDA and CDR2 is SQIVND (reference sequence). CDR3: CASSIEGADNSPLHF. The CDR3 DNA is TGTGCCAGTAGTATCGAGGGGGCGGATAATTCACCCCTCCACTTT. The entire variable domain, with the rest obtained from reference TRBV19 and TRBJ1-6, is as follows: DGGITQSPKYLFRKEGQNVTLSCEQNLNHDAMYWYRQDPGQGLRLIYYSQIVNDFQKGDIAEGYSVSREKKESFPLTVTSAQKNPTAFYLCASSIEGADNSPLHFGNGTRLTVT.

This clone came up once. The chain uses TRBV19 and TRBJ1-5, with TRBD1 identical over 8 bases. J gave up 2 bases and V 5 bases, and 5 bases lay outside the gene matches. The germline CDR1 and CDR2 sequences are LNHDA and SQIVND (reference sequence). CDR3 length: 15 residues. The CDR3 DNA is TGTGCCAGTAGTCTTACAGGGGGTGGCAATCAGCCCCAGCATTTT. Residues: CASSLTGGGNQPQHF. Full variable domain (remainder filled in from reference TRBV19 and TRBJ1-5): DGGITQSPKYLFRKEGQNVTLSCEQNLNHDAMYWYRQDPGQGLRLIYYSQIVNDFQKGDIAEGYSVSREKKESFPLTVTSAQKNPTAFYLCASSLTGGGNQPQHFGDGTRLSIL.

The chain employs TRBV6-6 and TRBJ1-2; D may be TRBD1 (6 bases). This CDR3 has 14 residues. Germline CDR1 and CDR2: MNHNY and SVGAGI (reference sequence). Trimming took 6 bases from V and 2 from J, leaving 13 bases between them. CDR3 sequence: CASSPPGANYGYTF. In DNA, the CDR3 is TGTGCCAGCAGCCCCCCAGGGGCGAACTATGGCTACACCTTC.

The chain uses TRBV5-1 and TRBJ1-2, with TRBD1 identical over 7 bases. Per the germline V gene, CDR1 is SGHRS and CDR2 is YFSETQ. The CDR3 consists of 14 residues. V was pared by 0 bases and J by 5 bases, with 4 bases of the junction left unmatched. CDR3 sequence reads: CASSLEGQPYGYTF. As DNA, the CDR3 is TGCGCCAGCAGCTTGGAGGGACAGCCTTATGGCTACACCTTC.

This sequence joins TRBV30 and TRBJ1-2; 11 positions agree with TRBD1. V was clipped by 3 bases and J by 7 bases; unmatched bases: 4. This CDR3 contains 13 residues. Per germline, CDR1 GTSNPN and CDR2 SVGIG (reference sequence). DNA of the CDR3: TGTGCCTGGAGCGGGACAGGGGGTTTTGGCTACACCTTC. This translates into CAWSGTGGFGYTF.

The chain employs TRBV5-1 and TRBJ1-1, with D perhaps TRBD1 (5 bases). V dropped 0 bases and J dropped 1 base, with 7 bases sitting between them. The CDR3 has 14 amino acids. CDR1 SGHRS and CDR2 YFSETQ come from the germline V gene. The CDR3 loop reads CASSLGQSNTEAFF. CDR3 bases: TGCGCCAGCAGCTTGGGACAGTCGAACACTGAAGCTTTCTTT.